There are a few counts of the clone carrying this T cell receptor (beta chain). After removal of 5 bases from V and 2 bases from J, the junction contained 5 bases not matched to a gene. The germline CDR1 and CDR2 sequences are SEHNR and FQNEAQ (reference sequence). The CDR3 spans 15 residues. Roughly 0.45 to 1 ug RNA was reverse transcribed with random hexamers. TCRdb passed the immunoSEQ multiplex PCR reads through MiXCR, listing each CDR3 protein once. The table includes about 150,000 distinct CDR3 sequences, 94% detected once. The sample originates from a study of CD8 T cells in Susac syndrome. The TCR originated in a human donor with multiple sclerosis. The chain is built from TRBV7-9 and TRBJ2-7, with 11 bases fitting TRBD1. The sample taken for sequencing was CD8+ T cells from PBMCs. CDR3 amino acids: CASSRPGQGAYEQYF. As DNA, the CDR3 is TGTGCCAGCAGCCGGCCGGGACAGGGGGCCTACGAGCAGTACTTC.